This is a list of T cell receptor beta chains from one sample in a study of cytomegalovirus exposure and HLA in healthy donors. Sequencing was performed with immunoSEQ multiplex PCR; in TCRdb, only in-frame clones are kept and a portion is missing. The repertoire includes about 140,000 clones, around 70% of them detected once, and 1.5% to 2% sits in the top ten. Sequencing was done on a sample of PBMCs. These receptor sequences come from a woman in her twenties or thirties in good health and CMV-seronegative. Each CDR3 is given with its conserved first and last residue. Each record gives: D gene, clone size, J gene, V gene, CDR3 DNA, CDR3 protein. The D gene is left open where the match is weak. Rows may omit the clone size; those that give it use once, few, many or a size class.

>NA|few|TRBJ2-1|TRBV7-3
TGTGCCAGCAGCTTGGCGGGACAGTCCTACAATGAGCAGTTCTTC
CASSLAGQSYNEQFF
>TRBD1|NA|TRBJ2-7|TRBV27
TGTGCCAGCAGCCGGGACAGGGACTCCTACGAGCAGTACTTC
CASSRDRDSYEQYF
>TRBD2|NA|TRBJ2-7|TRBV11-2
TGTGCCAGCAGCCAGGGCCCAGCGGGAGCGGGGCCGGGCTACGAGCAGTACTTC
CASSQGPAGAGPGYEQYF
>TRBD1|NA|TRBJ1-1|TRBV9
TGTGCCAGCAGCCTGGAGGGACAGGGGAACACTGAAGCTTTCTTT
CASSLEGQGNTEAFF
>TRBD2|few|TRBJ2-3|TRBV6-1
TGTGCCAGCAGTCCAGGACTAGCGGGGGTTGATACGCAGTATTTT
CASSPGLAGVDTQYF
>TRBD2|NA|TRBJ2-3|TRBV10-1
TGCGCCAGCAGCGTCGGGCGGGAGGTGCCCCGCACGCAGTATTTT
CASSVGREVPRTQYF
>TRBD2|NA|TRBJ2-2|TRBV19
TGTGCCAGTAGTATGGCTAGCGGGACCACCGGGGAGCTGTTTTTT
CASSMASGTTGELFF
>TRBD2|NA|TRBJ2-3|TRBV19
TGTGCCAGTAGTTCGATACTAGCGGGGGAAACAGATACGCAGTATTTT
CASSSILAGETDTQYF
>TRBD2|NA|TRBJ2-1|TRBV5-1
TGCGCCAGCAGCCATCTACTAGCGGAAGCCTACAATGAGCAGTTCTTC
CASSHLLAEAYNEQFF
>TRBD1|NA|TRBJ1-6|TRBV6-1
TGTGCCAGCAGGGACAGGGGTTCCTATAATTCACCCCTCCACTTT
CASRDRGSYNSPLHF
>NA|NA|TRBJ1-5|TRBV30
TGTGCCTGGAGTGTATTTGACCGGGGAGTCCAGCCCCAGCATTTT
CAWSVFDRGVQPQHF
>NA|NA|TRBJ1-1|TRBV28
TGTGCCAGCAGTCCCCCGGGGGGGCGACCTGAAGCTTTCTTT
CASSPPGGRPEAFF
>TRBD2|once|TRBJ2-5|TRBV7-9
TGTGCCAGCAGCCGACTAGCGGGAGTAGGGGAGACCCAGTACTTC
CASSRLAGVGETQYF
>TRBD1|NA|TRBJ1-4|TRBV6-5
TGTGCCAGCAGTTTTATACCGGGACAGGGGTCTCTTATACTGTTTTTT
CASSFIPGQGSLILFF
>TRBD1|NA|TRBJ1-5|TRBV6-1
TGTGCCAGCAGTCGGACAGGGGCAGGGGAGCCCCAGCATTTT
CASSRTGAGEPQHF
>NA|NA|TRBJ1-5|TRBV11-2
TGTGCCAGCAGCTTGGAGAACAATCAGCCCCAGCATTTT
CASSLENNQPQHF
>NA|NA|TRBJ2-7|TRBV2
TGTGCCAGCAGTGAGGGCAGGCCCACTGAGCAGTACTTC
CASSEGRPTEQYF
>NA|NA|TRBJ2-7|TRBV11-2
TGTGCCAGCAGTCCTCAGGCGGGGAATGTCCACGAGCAGTACTTC
CASSPQAGNVHEQYF
>NA|NA|TRBJ1-3|TRBV5-4
TGTGCCAGCAGCTTGGACAGCCTCGGAAACACCATATATTTT
CASSLDSLGNTIYF
>TRBD1|NA|TRBJ2-7|TRBV5-1
TGCGCCAGCAGAGTTGGAACCGGACAGGGGTTCAGCGAGCAGTACTTC
CASRVGTGQGFSEQYF
>TRBD2|NA|TRBJ2-1|TRBV19
TGTGCCAGTCGAGCGGGGGGGTACAATGAGCAGTTCTTC
CASRAGGYNEQFF
>TRBD1|NA|TRBJ2-6|TRBV5-4
TGTGCCAGCAGCGGGGGACAGCTCTCTGGGGCCAACGTCCTGACTTTC
CASSGGQLSGANVLTF
>NA|NA|TRBJ1-4|TRBV4-1
TGCGCCAGCAGCCCAAATTGGGGGGCTAATGAAAAACTGTTTTTT
CASSPNWGANEKLFF
>NA|once|TRBJ2-6|TRBV7-3
TGTGCCAGCAGCCCCCAGGGTCTCTCTGGGGCCAACGTCCTGACTTTC
CASSPQGLSGANVLTF
>NA|NA|TRBJ2-4|TRBV29-1
TGCAGCGGAACGTCAGGAATAGCCAAAAACATTCAGTACTTC
CSGTSGIAKNIQYF
>NA|NA|TRBJ2-2|TRBV9
TGTGCCAGCAGCGCGAGGGCAGGGGCGAACACCGGGGAGCTGTTTTTT
CASSARAGANTGELFF
>NA|NA|TRBJ1-1|TRBV2
TGTGCCAGCAACTCTCGCGGCACTGAAGCTTTCTTT
CASNSRGTEAFF
>NA|NA|TRBJ2-7|TRBV28
TGTGCCAGCACCTTAGGGGGAGGGCCCTACGAGCAGTACTTC
CASTLGGGPYEQYF
>NA|NA|TRBJ1-5|TRBV28
TGTGCCAGCAGGGGAGAGAGCAATCAGCCCCAGCATTTT
CASRGESNQPQHF
>NA|NA|TRBJ2-3|TRBV30
TGTGCCTGGAGTGTCGTTAGCACAGATACGCAGTATTTT
CAWSVVSTDTQYF
>TRBD1|NA|TRBJ1-5|TRBV28
TGTGCCAGCGGACAGGGGATGAATGGCAATCAGCCCCAGCATTTT
CASGQGMNGNQPQHF
>NA|NA|TRBJ1-4|TRBV5-1
TGCGCCAGCAGCCCTCTCCCCTCAACTAATGAAAAACTGTTTTTT
CASSPLPSTNEKLFF
>NA|NA|TRBJ1-2|TRBV7-2
TGTGCCAGCAGCTTATATGTACAGAACTATGGCTACACCTTC
CASSLYVQNYGYTF
>NA|few|TRBJ2-3|TRBV6-5
TGTGCCAGCAGGCCAATCTACACAGATACGCAGTATTTT
CASRPIYTDTQYF
>NA|NA|TRBJ2-2|TRBV14
TGTGCCAGCAGCCAAGCCCCTACCCCGGTCGGGGAGCTGTTTTTT
CASSQAPTPVGELFF
>NA|NA|TRBJ1-4|TRBV6-5
TGTGCCAGCAGTACTACCACAGGGTATGAAAAACTGTTTTTT
CASSTTTGYEKLFF
>NA|few|TRBJ2-7|TRBV6-5
TGTGCCAGCAGTTACCGGCGGCTATCCTACGAGCAGTACTTC
CASSYRRLSYEQYF
>NA|NA|TRBJ1-1|TRBV6-5
TGTGCCAGCAGGGTACAGGCGGACACTGAAGCTTTCTTT
CASRVQADTEAFF
>TRBD2|NA|TRBJ2-3|TRBV7-8
TGTGCCAGCAGCCCCCGGACTAGCGCGCCAGATACGCAGTATTTT
CASSPRTSAPDTQYF
>NA|once|TRBJ1-6|TRBV5-1
TGCGCCAGCAGCTTGGCACAGACTAATTCACCCCTCCACTTT
CASSLAQTNSPLHF
>NA|NA|TRBJ2-3|TRBV7-8
TGTGCCAGCAGCTTACGGTCAGGGCCGAGCACAGATACGCAGTATTTT
CASSLRSGPSTDTQYF
>NA|few|TRBJ1-2|TRBV7-2
TGTGCCAGCAGCCCAAGGACTGATCTCTATGGCTACACCTTC
CASSPRTDLYGYTF
>TRBD1|NA|TRBJ1-3|TRBV5-1
TGCGCCAGCAGTTCGGGGACAGACAAAAGCGGAAACACCATATATTTT
CASSSGTDKSGNTIYF
>NA|few|TRBJ2-1|TRBV10-3
TGTGCCATCAGTGAGGATCACAGGAGCAGCTCCTACAATGAGCAGTTCTTC
CAISEDHRSSSYNEQFF
>NA|NA|TRBJ1-2|TRBV4-1
TGCGCCAGCAGCCAACAGGTTCACTATGGCTACACCTTC
CASSQQVHYGYTF